The text below deals with one T cell receptor (beta chain). The data derive from a study of control samples from healthy donors and cancer patients. Only in-frame clones appear in the TCRdb table, and some are missing; sequencing was by immunoSEQ multiplex PCR. The sample records 95,000 to 150,000 clones, almost 95% being singletons. The sequencing input was PBMCs. The source is a man aged 80 or over with head and neck cancer.

The CDR3 coding sequence is TGTGCCTGGAGTGTATTCCGCGGGCCGGGAAACACCATATATTTT. As protein: CAWSVFRGPGNTIYF. The rearrangement uses TRBV30 and TRBJ1-3; D gene unclear. The CDR3 covers 15 residues. Deletions cut 0 bases from V and 4 bases from J, with 13 bases between. Germline lookup yields CDR1 GTSNPN and CDR2 SVGIG (reference sequence).